This T cell receptor (beta chain) derives from a study of blood T cell repertoires in COVID-19. Sequencing was performed with immunoSEQ multiplex PCR; in TCRdb, only in-frame clones are kept and a portion is missing. The table has under 250,000 clones, 80% to 85% seen once; the top ten hold 1.5%. With 6 bases removed from V and 6 bases from J, the gap between germline ends came to 7 bases. Germline CDR1 is SGHTA and CDR2 is FQGTGA. This CDR3 has 11 amino acids. The rearrangement joins TRBV7-3 to TRBJ2-3; no clear D. The sequence was obtained from a woman between 40 and 55 years old who had recovered from COVID-19. The sample was peripheral blood. The CDR3 sequence is CASRNGDTQYF. Written as DNA, the CDR3 is TGTGCCAGCAGGAATGGCGATACGCAGTATTTT.